This T cell receptor (beta chain) originates from a study of blood T cells in healthy people across ages. Study-level results: Per million T cells, the diversity of TCR beta decreased roughly linearly as age advanced. Strong correlation existed between TCR beta diversity and naive T cell percentage. Researchers judged that diversity estimates from one million T cells fell short of true values.

V was shortened by 7 bases and J by 4 bases, with 11 bases between the two germline ends. Germline CDR1 MNHEY, CDR2 SVGAGI. This CDR3 spans 13 amino acids. As concerns this clonotype: Its antigen is still unknown.

Through a sample-barcoded 5' primer and a J-beta primer mix, a second PCR was run for roughly 7 to 11 cycles. Per-sample output comprised a minimum of 2.5 million paired-end reads containing CDR3. TCRdb redid the calling of the 5' RACE reads with MiXCR, one entry per CDR3 protein. The sample has roughly 1.5 million distinct CDR3 sequences; less than 45% are singletons. The sequenced sample was blood. The source is a woman between 18 and 29 years old in good health. The gene calls are TRBV6-5 and TRBJ1-5; D gene ambiguous. This CDR3 reads CASTSTPNQPQHF. The CDR3 coding sequence is TGTGCCAGCACTTCTACGCCGAATCAGCCCCAGCATTTT.